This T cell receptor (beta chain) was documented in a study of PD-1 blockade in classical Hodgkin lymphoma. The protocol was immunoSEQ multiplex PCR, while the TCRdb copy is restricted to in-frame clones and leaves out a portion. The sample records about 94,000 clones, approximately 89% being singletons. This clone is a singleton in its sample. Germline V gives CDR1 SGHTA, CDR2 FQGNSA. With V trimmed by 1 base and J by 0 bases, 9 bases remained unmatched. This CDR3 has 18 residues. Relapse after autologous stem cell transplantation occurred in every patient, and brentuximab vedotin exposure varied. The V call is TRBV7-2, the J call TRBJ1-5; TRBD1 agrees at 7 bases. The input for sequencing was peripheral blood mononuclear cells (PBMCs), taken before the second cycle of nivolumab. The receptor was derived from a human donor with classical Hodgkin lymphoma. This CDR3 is CASSLVGGIGVSNQPQHF. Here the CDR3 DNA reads TGTGCCAGCAGCTTAGTAGGGGGCATCGGTGTTAGCAATCAGCCCCAGCATTTT.